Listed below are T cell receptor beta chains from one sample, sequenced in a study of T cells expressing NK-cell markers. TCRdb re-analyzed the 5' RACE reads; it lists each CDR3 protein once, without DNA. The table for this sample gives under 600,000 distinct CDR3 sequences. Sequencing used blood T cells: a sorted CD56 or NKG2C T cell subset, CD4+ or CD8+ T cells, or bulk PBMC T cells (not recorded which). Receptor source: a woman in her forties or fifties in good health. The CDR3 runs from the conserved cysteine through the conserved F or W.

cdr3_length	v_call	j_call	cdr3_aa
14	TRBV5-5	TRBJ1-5	CASSFQTGDQPQHF
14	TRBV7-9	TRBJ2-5	CASSRDPPWGRQYF
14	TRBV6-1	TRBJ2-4	CASSGDPFKNIQYF
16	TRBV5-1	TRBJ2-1	CASSHNTQRSYNEQFF
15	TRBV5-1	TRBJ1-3	CASSLSMDSGNTIYF
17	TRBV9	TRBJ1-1	CASSVGATGRRDTEAFF
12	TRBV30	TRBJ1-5	CAWSRGDQPQHF
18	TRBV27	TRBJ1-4	CASSLTRRRTSTNEKLFF
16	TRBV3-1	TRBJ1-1	CASSQGDRGWRAEAFF
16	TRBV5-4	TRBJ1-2	CASSLGTGAANYGYTF
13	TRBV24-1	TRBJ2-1	CATSDARWNEQFF
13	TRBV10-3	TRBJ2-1	CAIGDRDEWGQFF
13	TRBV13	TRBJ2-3	CASSRSQGSTQYF
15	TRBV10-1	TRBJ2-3	CASSGAGISTDTQYF
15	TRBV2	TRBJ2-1	CASSEVSFSANEQFF
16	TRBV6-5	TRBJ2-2	CASSYSMFTGTGELFF
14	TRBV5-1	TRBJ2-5	CASSFSGGGETQYF
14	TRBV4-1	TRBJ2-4	CASSQLAGVNIQYF
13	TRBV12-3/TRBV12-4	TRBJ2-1	CASRPRDFNEQFF
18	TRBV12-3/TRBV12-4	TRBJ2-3	CASSRLAGGKVYPDTQYF
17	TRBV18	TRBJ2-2	CASSPVRGGINPGELFF
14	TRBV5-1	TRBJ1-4	CASSLGLTGEKLFF
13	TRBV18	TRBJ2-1	CASFGQGRNEQFF
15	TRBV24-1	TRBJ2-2	CATSETGLATGELFF
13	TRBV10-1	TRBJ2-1	CASSEDGYNEQFF
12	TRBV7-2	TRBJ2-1	CASRDSGTQQFF
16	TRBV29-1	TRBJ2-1	CSVERTGDWRRNEQFF
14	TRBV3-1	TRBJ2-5	CASSELVRMGTQYF
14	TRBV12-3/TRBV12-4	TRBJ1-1	CASSRRQGNAEAFF
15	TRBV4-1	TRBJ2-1	CASSLTSGVKGEQFF
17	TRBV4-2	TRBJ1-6	CASSQVWDRGENSPLHF
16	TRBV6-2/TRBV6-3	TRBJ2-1	CASSYKVGTDYNEQFF
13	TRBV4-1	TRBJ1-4	CASRVPGAEKLFF
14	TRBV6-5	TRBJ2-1	CASSWPEGRGEQFF
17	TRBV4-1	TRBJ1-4	CASSQDRAGSVGEKLFF
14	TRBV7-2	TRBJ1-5	CASSSDAVGQPQHF
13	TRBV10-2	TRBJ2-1	CASIRSGSNEQFF
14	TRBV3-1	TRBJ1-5	CASSQTGLSQPQHF
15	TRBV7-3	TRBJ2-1	CASSSTTSAGNEQFF
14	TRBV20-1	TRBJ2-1	CSAKGSVGYNEQFF
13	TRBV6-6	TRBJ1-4	CASKGTGLEKLFF
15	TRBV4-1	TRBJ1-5	CASSQAPGRDQPQHF
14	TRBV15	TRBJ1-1	CATSRDLGDRDAFF
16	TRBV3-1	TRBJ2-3	CASSRTSGSGTDTQYF
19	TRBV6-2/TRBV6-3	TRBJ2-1	CASLTLTGGQGFSYNEQFF
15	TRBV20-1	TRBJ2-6	CSASNHVSGANVLTF
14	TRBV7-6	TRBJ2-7	CASSPKVQSYEQYF
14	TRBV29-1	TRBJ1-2	CSVGGGGANYGYTF
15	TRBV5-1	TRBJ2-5	CASSGLGRQGETQYF
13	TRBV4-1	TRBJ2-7	CASSQSPQHEQYF
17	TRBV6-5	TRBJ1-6	CASSLNGRSSYNSPLHF
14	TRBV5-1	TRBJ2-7	CASSHGTKTYEQYF
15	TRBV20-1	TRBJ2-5	CSLLIIAGTQETQYF
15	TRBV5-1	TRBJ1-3	CASSFFRPSGNTIYF
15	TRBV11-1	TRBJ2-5	CASSFEKGRSETQYF
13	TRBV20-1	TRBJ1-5	CSAREDGNQPQHF
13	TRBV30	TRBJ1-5	CACRTANNQPQHF
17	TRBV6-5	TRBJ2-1	CASSDYRGDPRGNEQFF